The 14 T cell receptor beta chains listed next were all sequenced from one sample in a study of response to subunit inactivated influenza vaccine. TCRdb re-derived calls from the RT-PCR reads in MiXCR, one entry per CDR3 protein. The sample contains roughly 630,000 distinct CDR3 sequences, approximately 14% of which appear only once. The specimen comprised PBMCs from blood, sampled around 14 days before vaccination. These receptor sequences come from a man between 50 and 59 years old who received an inactivated influenza vaccine.

This clonotype appeared a few times. The CDR3 region is CATSDAKAGGNTEAFF. The CDR3 DNA follows: TGTGCCACCAGTGATGCCAAGGCAGGGGGTAACACTGAAGCTTTCTTT. The chain carries TRBV24-1 and TRBJ1-1; 7 bases are a match to TRBD1. The ends lost 3 bases at V and 2 bases at J; junction bases unmatched: 8. The CDR3 length is 16 residues. CDR1 and CDR2 (germline): KGHDR, SFDVKD.

This chain connects TRBV6-5 to TRBJ2-2; 8 positions agree with TRBD1. The junction had 10 bases not matched to a gene; V was cut back by 4 bases and J by 6 bases. The CDR3 has 16 amino acids. Per the germline V gene, CDR1 is MNHEY and CDR2 is SVGAGI. The CDR3 protein is CASSSTDRVYAGELFF. CDR3 DNA: TGTGCCAGCAGTTCCACGGACAGGGTTTACGCCGGGGAGCTGTTTTTT.

This clonotype was seen a handful of times. The V gene is TRBV7-2, the J gene TRBJ1-4; a weak D match, TRBD1 (5 bases). The CDR3 extends over 14 amino acids. The germline V gene has CDR1 SGHTA and CDR2 FQGNSA. V lost 4 bases to trimming and J lost 10 bases, with 16 bases between them. The CDR3 loop reads CASSSLDPRGKLFF. The DNA of the CDR3 is TGTGCCAGCAGCTCTCTGGACCCGAGGGGAAAACTGTTTTTT. Looking up the rest from reference TRBV7-2 and TRBJ1-4 gives the full variable domain: GAGVSQSPSNKVTEKGKDVELRCDPISGHTALYWYRQSLGQGLEFLIYFQGNSAPDKSGLPSDRFSAERTGGSVSTLTIQRTQQEDSAVYLCASSSLDPRGKLFFGSGTQLSVL.

This clonotype was counted ten times or more. The genes are TRBV5-1 and TRBJ2-1; TRBD2 is a possible D gene (6 bases). V lost 3 bases, J lost 0 bases, and 16 bases lay in between. The CDR3 is made up of 17 amino acids. Germline CDR1 and CDR2: SGHRS and YFSETQ. The CDR3 protein is CASSWRDGMSSYNEQFF. In DNA form, the CDR3 reads TGCGCCAGCAGCTGGAGGGACGGGATGAGCTCCTACAATGAGCAGTTCTTC.

This clonotype has just a few counts. This rearrangement joins TRBV7-2 to TRBJ1-4; a possible D gene is TRBD1 (6 bases). The germline V gene has CDR1 SGHTA and CDR2 FQGNSA. CDR3 size: 16 residues. The V end was cut by 5 bases, the J end by 1 base, with 14 bases between. The CDR3 region has the DNA TGTGCCAGCAGCCCGATGGGGGCGGGAACTAATGAAAAACTGTTTTTT. Encoded protein: CASSPMGAGTNEKLFF. Full variable domain (remainder filled in from reference TRBV7-2 and TRBJ1-4): GAGVSQSPSNKVTEKGKDVELRCDPISGHTALYWYRQSLGQGLEFLIYFQGNSAPDKSGLPSDRFSAERTGGSVSTLTIQRTQQEDSAVYLCASSPMGAGTNEKLFFGSGTQLSVL.

This clonotype appeared a few times. V usage is TRBV5-1 and J usage is TRBJ1-2; TRBD1 aligns across 12 bases. This CDR3 contains 14 residues. CDR1 is SGHRS, CDR2 YFSETQ, per germline. V gave up 4 bases and J gave up 5 bases; unmatched junction bases: 3. CDR3 in amino acids: CASSGDRGHYGYTF. CDR3 DNA: TGCGCCAGCAGCGGGGACAGGGGGCATTATGGCTACACCTTC.

This clonotype was detected a few times. The V and J genes are TRBV12-3 or TRBV12-4 and TRBJ2-2; D unclear. The CDR3 has 13 amino acids. V was clipped by 6 bases and J by 6 bases, with 11 bases between them. The CDR3 DNA follows: TGTGCCAGCAGCCCCTCCAGAGCCGGGGAGCTGTTTTTT. Encoded protein: CASSPSRAGELFF.

In its sample, this clonotype was seen a few times. The chain uses TRBV7-3 and TRBJ2-3; no clear D. The germline V gene encodes CDR1 SGHTA and CDR2 FQGTGA. Trimming took off 2 bases at V and 0 bases at J, with 9 bases between the two ends. This CDR3 is built from 15 residues. The CDR3 coding sequence is TGTGCCAGCAGCTTATTCCACCCTAGCACAGATACGCAGTATTTT. Its protein is CASSLFHPSTDTQYF.

In DNA, the CDR3 is TGCAGTGCTAGATCTGGGGGAGGCGGGCGAGAGACCCAGTACTTC. Translated, it gives CSARSGGGGRETQYF. The chain combines TRBV20-1 with TRBJ2-5, with D possibly matching TRBD2 (6 bases). From germline, CDR1 is DFQATT and CDR2 SNEGSKA (reference sequence). The CDR3 covers 15 residues. V was cut by 2 bases and J by 4 bases, with 17 bases left in between.

V and J are TRBV7-2 and TRBJ2-5, with TRBD2 matching over 8 bases. CDR1 SGHTA and CDR2 FQGNSA come from the germline V gene. V lost 6 bases to trimming and J lost 5 bases; unmatched junction nucleotides: 11. The CDR3 totals 15 residues. The CDR3 region is CASSPRRTSTETQYF. CDR3 coding DNA: TGTGCCAGCAGTCCTCGCCGGACTAGCACTGAGACCCAGTACTTC.

The sample holds a few counts of this clonotype. The gene calls are TRBV28 and TRBJ1-1; 7 bases are shared with TRBD1. This CDR3 has 12 residues. The trim removed 11 bases at V and 5 bases at J, leaving 8 bases unmatched. Germline V CDR1 and CDR2: MDHEN, SYDVKM. CDR3 coding DNA: TGTGCCGTCGCAGGGGGTTTGACTGAAGCTTTCTTT. Its protein is CAVAGGLTEAFF. Looking up the rest from reference TRBV28 and TRBJ1-1 gives the full variable domain: DVKVTQSSRYLVKRTGEKVFLECVQDMDHENMFWYRQDPGLGLRLIYFSYDVKMKEKGDIPEGYSVSREKKERFSLILESASTNQTSMYLCAVAGGLTEAFFGQGTRLTVV.

The V call is TRBV5-1, the J call TRBJ2-2, with 13 bases identical to TRBD2. With V trimmed by 4 bases and J by 4 bases, 4 bases remained unmatched. CDR3 length: 16 amino acids. CDR1 SGHRS and CDR2 YFSETQ come from the germline V gene. DNA of the CDR3: TGCGCCAGCAGCGCAGGACTAGCGGGGGTCACCGGGGAGCTGTTTTTT. Translation gives CASSAGLAGVTGELFF.

The chain uses TRBV12-3 or TRBV12-4 and TRBJ2-5; D might be TRBD2 (5 bases). The CDR3 runs 13 residues. The germline V and J ends were trimmed by 2 bases and 10 bases, with 14 bases remaining between them. The CDR3 reads CASSLRGVGDQYF. DNA of the CDR3: TGTGCCAGCAGTTTACGGGGAGTTGGAGACCAGTACTTC.

The chain links TRBV7-3 to TRBJ2-1; D remains unclear. The CDR3 totals 13 residues. The germline CDR1 and CDR2 sequences are SGHTA and FQGTGA. V was shortened by 4 bases and J by 7 bases, with 11 bases between the two germline ends. The chain's CDR3 is CASSSLPGNEQFF. The DNA for the CDR3 is TGTGCCAGCAGCTCACTTCCTGGAAATGAGCAGTTCTTC.